A single sample is the source of the 22 T cell receptor beta chains below, sequenced in a study of preoperative IRX-2 immunotherapy in early breast cancer. Treatment reported: preoperative locoregional IRX-2 cytokine immunotherapy. The data were produced by immunoSEQ multiplex PCR, yet TCRdb's version contains in-frame clones alone and is incomplete. The sample lists around 40,000 clones; roughly 95% were seen once. The sample in question was tumor tissue, obtained after IRX-2 immunotherapy. Every receptor here comes from a human donor with breast cancer.

The rearrangement joins TRBV30 to TRBJ1-1; no clear D gene. Germline V gene sequence: CDR1 GTSNPN, CDR2 SVGIG (reference sequence). Trimming removed 0 bases at V and 8 bases at J, with 10 bases between. This CDR3 spans 12 amino acids. DNA for the CDR3: TGTGCCTGGAGTGTATGGAGGCGGGAAGCTTTCTTT. It translates to CAWSVWRREAFF.

The CDR3 nucleotides are TGTGCCAGCAGCTTGAAGGGACAGTCGGAGCCTTATAGCAATCAGCCCCAGCATTTT. This encodes CASSLKGQSEPYSNQPQHF. The chain recombines TRBV5-6 with TRBJ1-5; 7 nucleotides line up with TRBD1. Germline V gives CDR1 SGHDT, CDR2 YYEEEE. The ends lost 1 base at V and 0 bases at J; junction bases unmatched: 13. The CDR3 spans 19 residues.

This clone was observed a few times. CDR3 bases: TGCAGCGTTGTTTACGGCACTGAAGCTTTCTTT. Protein sequence: CSVVYGTEAFF. The chain recombines TRBV29-1 with TRBJ1-1; D is unclear. The CDR3 has 11 amino acids. V was shortened by 4 bases and J by 4 bases, with 7 bases between the two germline ends. CDR1 and CDR2 from the germline V gene are SQVTM and ANQGSEA.

The rearrangement uses TRBV6-1 and TRBJ2-7; D may be TRBD1 (6 bases). The CDR3 has 13 amino acids. Trimming removed 4 bases at V and 3 bases at J, with 10 bases between. Germline V gene lookup returns CDR1 MNHNS and CDR2 SASEGT. CDR3 sequence: CASSAGADYEQYF. CDR3 DNA sequence: TGTGCCAGCAGTGCAGGGGCTGACTACGAGCAGTACTTC.

This rearrangement joins TRBV5-6 to TRBJ2-7; D is ambiguous. The CDR3 runs 14 residues. Germline CDR1 and CDR2: SGHDT and YYEEEE. V lost 0 bases, J lost 4 bases, and 11 bases lay in between. The CDR3 protein is CASSLVGFRYEQYF. CDR3 nucleotide sequence: TGTGCCAGCAGCTTGGTGGGGTTTAGGTACGAGCAGTACTTC.

This chain connects TRBV15 to TRBJ1-2; 7 nucleotides align to TRBD1. V lost 3 bases and J lost 7; bases outside the gene matches: 8. Germline V lookup: CDR1 LNHNV, CDR2 YYDKDF (reference sequence). CDR3 length: 14 amino acids. The CDR3 sequence: CATSRGGQSSGYTF. The DNA of the CDR3 is TGTGCCACCAGCAGGGGGGGACAGTCTAGTGGCTACACCTTC.

J is TRBJ2-2 and V is TRBV5-1; D not certain. The V gene's germline CDR1 is SGHRS and CDR2 YFSETQ. This CDR3 comprises 15 residues. V lost 1 base and J 1 base, leaving 8 bases between the germline ends. The CDR3 nucleotides are TGCGCCAGCAGCTTGTTGGGCGGGAACACCGGGGAGCTGTTTTTT. The encoded protein is CASSLLGGNTGELFF.

The chain combines TRBV19 with TRBJ2-3; D is unresolved. The CDR3 is 16 amino acids. Deletions cut 6 bases from V and 1 base from J, with 17 bases between. The germline V gene has CDR1 LNHDA and CDR2 SQIVND (reference sequence). CDR3 sequence (DNA): TGTGCCAGTAGCAACCCCCCTGGGTTTGGCACAGATACGCAGTATTTT. Translating gives CASSNPPGFGTDTQYF.

The chain combines TRBV5-8 with TRBJ1-2; 9 bases fit TRBD1. With V trimmed by 4 bases and J by 0 bases, 16 bases remained unmatched. From germline, CDR1 is SGHTS and CDR2 YDEGEE. The CDR3 spans 19 residues. This CDR3 reads CASSRTFGTGHHTNYGYTF. Here the CDR3 DNA reads TGTGCCAGCAGCCGGACCTTCGGGACAGGGCACCATACTAACTATGGCTACACCTTC.

The chain combines TRBV4-1 with TRBJ2-1; D might be TRBD2 (6 bases). Between the trimmed V and J ends, which lost 4 bases and 10 bases, there was a span of 17 bases. Germline CDR1 is MGHRA and CDR2 is YSYEKL. The length of the CDR3 is 14 residues. Written as DNA, the CDR3 is TGCGCCAGCAGCCTCCGGGACTCCGAGTGGGAGCAGTTCTTC. Its translation: CASSLRDSEWEQFF.

Details on this clone: In the same sample, other DNA sequences code for this CDR3. The chain combines TRBV5-1 with TRBJ2-5; no firm D call. V was clipped by 5 bases and J by 2 bases, with 4 bases between them. Germline loops: CDR1 SGHRS, CDR2 YFSETQ. The CDR3 totals 11 residues. The CDR3 sequence: CASSLQETQYF. DNA for the CDR3: TGCGCCAGCAGTCTACAAGAGACCCAGTACTTC.

The rearrangement uses TRBV7-2 and TRBJ2-7; possible D gene TRBD1, 6 bases. Germline V CDR1 and CDR2: SGHTA, FQGNSA. CDR3 size: 13 residues. Trimming stripped 2 bases from V and 2 bases from J, with 7 bases between. The CDR3 loop reads CASSLSGAYEQYF. The CDR3 bases are TGTGCCAGCAGCTTATCAGGGGCCTACGAGCAGTACTTC.

The J gene is TRBJ1-1, the V gene TRBV28; D uncertain. V lost 5 bases, J lost 7 bases, and 8 bases lay in between. Germline V CDR1 and CDR2: MDHEN, SYDVKM. The CDR3 is 11 residues long. CDR3 DNA: TGTGCCAGCAGTCTCGCGGGTGAAGCTTTCTTT. It codes for CASSLAGEAFF.

The chain uses TRBV29-1 and TRBJ2-1, with 10 bases matching TRBD2. CDR3 size: 15 residues. J lost 3 bases, V lost 4 bases, and 6 bases had no gene match. Germline V gene data show CDR1 as SQVTM and CDR2 as ANQGSEA. CDR3 DNA sequence: TGCAGCGTTGTCGGACTAGCGGACTTCTACAATGAGCAGTTCTTC. Translating gives CSVVGLADFYNEQFF.

J is TRBJ2-1 and V is TRBV2; D remains unclear. CDR3 length equals 17 residues. CDR1 and CDR2 (germline): SNHLY, FYNNEI. V dropped 5 bases and J dropped 6 bases, with 23 bases sitting between them. DNA for the CDR3: TGTGCCAGCAGTTTGCGAGCGACTGCTCCGACGGGCAATGAGCAGTTCTTC. Its protein is CASSLRATAPTGNEQFF.

The chain links TRBV4-2 to TRBJ2-2, with D unclear. The germline V gene has CDR1 LGHNA and CDR2 YNFKEQ. The CDR3 is made up of 15 amino acids. Trimming cost V 0 bases and J 9 bases, with 14 bases left between them. The CDR3 sequence is CASSQDDQPSRELFF. The CDR3 coding sequence is TGTGCCAGCAGCCAAGATGACCAGCCATCCAGGGAGCTGTTTTTT.

This clone appeared once. The V gene is TRBV7-2, the J gene TRBJ1-2; D might be TRBD1 (5 bases). Germline V gene lookup returns CDR1 SGHTA and CDR2 FQGNSA. The CDR3 is made up of 14 amino acids. The V and J ends lost 5 bases and 0 bases respectively, with 10 bases between them. The CDR3 coding sequence is TGTGCCAGCAGCCCCGGGACGGCTAACTATGGCTACACCTTC. Encoded protein: CASSPGTANYGYTF.

This chain uses TRBV5-6 with TRBJ2-5; a weak D match, TRBD1 (5 bases). The CDR3 runs to 15 residues. The germline V gene encodes CDR1 SGHDT and CDR2 YYEEEE. V gave up 2 bases and J gave up 5 bases, with 16 bases separating them. CDR3 DNA: TGTGCCAGCAGCTTTCCTTCCCCAGGGCTGGAGACCCAGTACTTC. Protein sequence: CASSFPSPGLETQYF.

The chain employs TRBV2 and TRBJ1-6, with 9 positions matching TRBD1. This CDR3 contains 16 residues. With V trimmed by 5 bases and J by 6 bases, 8 bases remained unmatched. Germline CDR1 reads SNHLY; CDR2 reads FYNNEI. CDR3 loop: CASSPLTGGLNSPLHF. The CDR3, as DNA: TGTGCCAGCAGTCCCCTGACAGGGGGGCTTAATTCACCCCTCCACTTT.

The gene calls are TRBV6-1 and TRBJ2-5; D not certain. In germline, CDR1 is MNHNS, CDR2 SASEGT. V was cut by 1 base and J by 1 base, with 13 bases left in between. CDR3 length: 16 residues. The CDR3 DNA sequence: TGTGCCAGCAGTGAAGGCGGTCAGCTCGCCCAAGAGACCCAGTACTTC. It yields the protein CASSEGGQLAQETQYF.

This chain joins TRBV28 and TRBJ2-5; D might be TRBD1 (6 bases). V lost 2 bases, J lost 5 bases, and 15 bases lay in between. There are 15 residues in the CDR3. Germline V gives CDR1 MDHEN, CDR2 SYDVKM. The CDR3 DNA is TGTGCCAGCAGTTTAGTGGGGGCCCTGAGGGAGACCCAGTACTTC. It encodes CASSLVGALRETQYF.

V is TRBV7-3 and J is TRBJ2-2; TRBD2 matches at 8 bases. The V segment lost 6 bases and the J segment 5 bases; nucleotides outside the gene matches: 8. CDR1 is SGHTA and CDR2 is FQGTGA in the germline V gene. The CDR3 runs 15 residues. This CDR3 is CASRPGLAETGELFF. The CDR3 coding sequence is TGTGCCAGCAGACCCGGACTAGCAGAAACCGGGGAGCTGTTTTTT.